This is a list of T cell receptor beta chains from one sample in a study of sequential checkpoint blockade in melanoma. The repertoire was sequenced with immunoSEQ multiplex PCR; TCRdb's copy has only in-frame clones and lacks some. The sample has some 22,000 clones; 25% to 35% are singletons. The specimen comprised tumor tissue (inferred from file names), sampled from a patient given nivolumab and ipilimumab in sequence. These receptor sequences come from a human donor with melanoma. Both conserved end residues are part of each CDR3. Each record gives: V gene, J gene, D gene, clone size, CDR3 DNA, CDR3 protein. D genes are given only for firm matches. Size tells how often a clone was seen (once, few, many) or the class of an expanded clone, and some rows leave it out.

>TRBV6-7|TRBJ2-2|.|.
TGTGCCAGCAGGTCCATCAGGGAGTTGTTTTTT
CASRSIRELFF
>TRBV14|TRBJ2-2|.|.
TGTGCCAGCAGCCAAGGATTCTTTGAGGGGTCGAACACCGGGGAGCTGTTTTTT
CASSQGFFEGSNTGELFF
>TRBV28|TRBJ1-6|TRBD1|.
TGTGCCAGCAGTCCGGGACAGGGGACCTATAATTCACCCCTCCACTTT
CASSPGQGTYNSPLHF
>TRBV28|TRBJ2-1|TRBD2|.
TGTGCCAGCAGTCAAGGGATGGGGGGGACCTACAATGAGCAGTTCTTC
CASSQGMGGTYNEQFF
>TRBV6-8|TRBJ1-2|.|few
TGTGCCAGCAGTTACTCGAGAGGGTATGGCTACACCTTC
CASSYSRGYGYTF
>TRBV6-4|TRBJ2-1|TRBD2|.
TGTGCCAGCAGTTTACCGGGGGGGCGCGGGCGCTACAATGAGCAGTTCTTC
CASSLPGGRGRYNEQFF
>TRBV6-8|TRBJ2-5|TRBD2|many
TGTGCCAGCAGTTACTCGATAGCGGGGGGGCTTCAAGAGACCCAGTACTTC
CASSYSIAGGLQETQYF
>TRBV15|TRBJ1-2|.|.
TGTGCCACCAGCAGTCGTAAGACGGATCGGGGCTACACCTTC
CATSSRKTDRGYTF
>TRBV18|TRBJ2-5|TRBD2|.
TGTGCCAGCTCACCACCTAGCGGGAGGGAGACCCAGTACTTC
CASSPPSGRETQYF
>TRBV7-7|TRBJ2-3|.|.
TGTGCCAGCAGCTTAGGCAGGCCACCTAGCACAGATACGCAGTATTTT
CASSLGRPPSTDTQYF
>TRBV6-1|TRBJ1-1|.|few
TGTGCCAGCAGTGAAGGTAGAGGGAGCATTCAGAACACTGAAGCTTTCTTT
CASSEGRGSIQNTEAFF
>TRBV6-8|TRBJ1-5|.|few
TGTGCCAGCAGTTACGCGACAGACCAGCCCCAGCATTTT
CASSYATDQPQHF
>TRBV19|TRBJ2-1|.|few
TGTGCCAGTAGTATCTTTGCGACAGGCTACAATGAGCAGTTCTTC
CASSIFATGYNEQFF
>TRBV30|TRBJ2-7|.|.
TGTGCCTGGAGTACCGGGAGCTACGAGCAGTACTTC
CAWSTGSYEQYF
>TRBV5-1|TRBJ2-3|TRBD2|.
TGCGCCAGCAGCTTGGGTCTAGCGGGAGCAGGAGATACGCAGTATTTT
CASSLGLAGAGDTQYF
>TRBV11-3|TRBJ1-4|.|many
TGTGCCAGCAGCTCCTGGGGGGCTCCTAATGAAAAACTGTTTTTT
CASSSWGAPNEKLFF
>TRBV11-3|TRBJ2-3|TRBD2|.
TGTGCCAGCAGTCTAGCGGGAATCACAGATACGCAGTATTTT
CASSLAGITDTQYF
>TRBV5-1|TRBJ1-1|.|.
TGCGCCAGCAGCTTGATGGGGGATCGCACTGAAGCTTTCTTT
CASSLMGDRTEAFF
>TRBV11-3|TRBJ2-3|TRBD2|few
TGTGCCAGCAGCTTAGACGGGACTAGCGGGTTCCAGCAGAATTTT
CASSLDGTSGFQQNF
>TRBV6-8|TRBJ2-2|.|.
TGTGCCAGCAGTCCGTTAGGGCAGCTCACCGGGGAGCTGTTTTTT
CASSPLGQLTGELFF
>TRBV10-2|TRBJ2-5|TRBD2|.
TGCGCCAGCATACCTAGCGGGGCCCTTAGAGAGACCCAGTACTTC
CASIPSGALRETQYF
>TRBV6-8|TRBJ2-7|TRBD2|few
TGTGCCAGCAGGACTAGCGGGAGGGCCCCCTACGAGCAGTACTTC
CASRTSGRAPYEQYF
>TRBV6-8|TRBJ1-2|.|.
TGTGCCAGCAGCCCCACCTCTGAATGGTATGGCTACACCTTC
CASSPTSEWYGYTF